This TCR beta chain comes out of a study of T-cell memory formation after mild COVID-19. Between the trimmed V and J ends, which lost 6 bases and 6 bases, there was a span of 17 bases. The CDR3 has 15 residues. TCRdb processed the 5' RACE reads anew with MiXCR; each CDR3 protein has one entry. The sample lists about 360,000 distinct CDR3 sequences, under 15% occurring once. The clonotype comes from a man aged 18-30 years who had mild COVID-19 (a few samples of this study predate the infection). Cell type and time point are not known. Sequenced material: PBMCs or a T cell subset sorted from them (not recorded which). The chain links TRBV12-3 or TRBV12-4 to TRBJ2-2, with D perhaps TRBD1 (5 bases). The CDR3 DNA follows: TGTGCCAGCAGGGGGCCTAACAGAGTATCCGGGGAGCTGTTTTTT. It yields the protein CASRGPNRVSGELFF.